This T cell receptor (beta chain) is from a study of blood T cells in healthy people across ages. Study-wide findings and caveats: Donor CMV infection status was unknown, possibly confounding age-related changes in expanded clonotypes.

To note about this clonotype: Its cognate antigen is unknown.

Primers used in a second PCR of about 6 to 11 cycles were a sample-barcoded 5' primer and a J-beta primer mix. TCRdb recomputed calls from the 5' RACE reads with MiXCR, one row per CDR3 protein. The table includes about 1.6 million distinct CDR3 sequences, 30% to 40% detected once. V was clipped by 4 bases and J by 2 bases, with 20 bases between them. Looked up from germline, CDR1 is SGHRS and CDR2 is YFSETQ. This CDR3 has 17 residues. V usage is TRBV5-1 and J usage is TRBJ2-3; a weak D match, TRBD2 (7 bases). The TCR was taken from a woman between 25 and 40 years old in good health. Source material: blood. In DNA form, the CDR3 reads TGCGCCAGCAGCCCGAGGGGGGGACCCGCACTCACAGATACGCAGTATTTT. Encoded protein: CASSPRGGPALTDTQYF.